Below, 13 T cell receptor beta chains from the same sample are listed, as sequenced in a study of early T cells in non-severe SARS-CoV-2 infection. Each CDR3 protein gets one entry after TCRdb re-called the 5' RACE reads with MiXCR. The repertoire includes 34,000 or so distinct CDR3 sequences, 9% to 9.5% of them detected once, and less than 15% sits in the top ten. Sequenced input: whole blood. The receptors stem from an adult who was a healthcare worker with PCR-confirmed SARS-CoV-2 infection or an uninfected control (not recorded which).

The rearrangement uses TRBV6-2 or TRBV6-3 and TRBJ1-5; unclear D gene. The V end was cut by 2 bases, the J end by 3 bases, with 14 bases between. From germline, CDR1 is MNHEY and CDR2 SVGEGT. The CDR3 has 16 residues. The CDR3 nucleotides read TGTGCCAGCAGTTACGGCCTATCGGCAAACAATCAGCCCCAGCATTTT. Protein product: CASSYGLSANNQPQHF.

In its sample, this clonotype was seen many times. The chain combines TRBV4-3 with TRBJ2-1; D remains unclear. Germline V gene lookup returns CDR1 LGHNA and CDR2 YSLEER. V lost 1 base, J lost 4 bases, and 11 bases lay in between. The CDR3 has 15 residues. In DNA, the CDR3 is TGCGCCAGCAGCCAAGTTAGGCTGGAATACAATGAGCAGTTCTTC. This encodes CASSQVRLEYNEQFF.

This chain uses TRBV7-9 with TRBJ2-5; D might be TRBD1 (6 bases). Germline V gives CDR1 SEHNR, CDR2 FQNEAQ (reference sequence). The CDR3 has 15 residues. Trimming shortened V by 5 bases and J by 0 bases, and 13 bases separated the two germline ends. The CDR3 DNA follows: TGTGCCAGCAGCGACGAACAGGGATACCAAGAGACCCAGTACTTC. Its translation is CASSDEQGYQETQYF. Full variable domain (outside the CDR3, taken from reference TRBV7-9 and TRBJ2-5): DTGVSQNPRHKITKRGQNVTFRCDPISEHNRLYWYRQTLGQGPEFLTYFQNEAQLEKSRLLSDRFSAERPKGSFSTLEIQRTEQGDSAMYLCASSDEQGYQETQYFGPGTRLLVL.

In its sample, this clonotype was seen a few times. The chain joins TRBV11-2 to TRBJ1-2; no clear D gene. Germline V gives CDR1 SGHAT, CDR2 FQNNGV. The CDR3 has 17 amino acids. The V gene lost 5 bases and the J gene lost 3 bases, with 22 bases spanning the gap. The CDR3 is CASSPRGSGRPYYGYTF. DNA of the CDR3: TGTGCCAGCAGCCCTAGAGGGAGTGGCAGGCCCTACTATGGCTACACCTTC.

In its sample, this clonotype was seen many times. The chain employs TRBV12-3 or TRBV12-4 and TRBJ2-7, with D maybe TRBD2 (5 bases). Deletions cut 5 bases from V and 3 bases from J, with 17 bases between. The CDR3 has 15 amino acids. CDR3 loop: CASSLTGGRDYEQYF. Written as DNA, the CDR3 is TGTGCCAGCAGTCTAACCGGAGGACGGGACTACGAGCAGTACTTC.

In this sample, this clonotype turned up a few times. The chain joins TRBV5-6 to TRBJ1-3, with no clear D. Germline loops: CDR1 SGHDT, CDR2 YYEEEE. The CDR3 contains 15 residues. V lost 1 base and J lost 0, with 8 bases in between. This CDR3 reads CASSLYGDSGNTIYF. DNA for the CDR3: TGTGCCAGCAGCTTGTACGGAGACTCTGGAAACACCATATATTTT.

The rearrangement joins TRBV9 to TRBJ2-3; 8 positions agree with TRBD2. Per germline, CDR1 SGDLS and CDR2 YYNGEE. Germline trimming cut 3 bases from V and 2 bases from J; bases unmatched to any gene: 2. The length of the CDR3 is 14 residues. The DNA of the CDR3 is TGTGCCAGCAGCGAGACTAGCGACACAGATACGCAGTATTTT. Protein sequence: CASSETSDTDTQYF.

The chain joins TRBV11-2 to TRBJ2-3; D is unresolved. The V and J ends lost 5 bases and 2 bases respectively, with 14 bases between them. Germline CDR1 and CDR2: SGHAT and FQNNGV. This CDR3 contains 15 residues. CDR3 region: CASSLRGRNTDTQYF. As DNA, the CDR3 is TGTGCCAGCAGCCTACGTGGGCGGAACACAGATACGCAGTATTTT.

The gene calls are TRBV4-3 and TRBJ2-7; 7 bases align to TRBD2. The CDR3 is made up of 15 amino acids. Germline CDR1 and CDR2: LGHNA and YSLEER. V shed 0 bases, J shed 3 bases, and the junction held 5 bases outside the gene matches. For the CDR3, the DNA is TGCGCCAGCAGCCAAGAACGATGGGGGGGCTACGAGCAGTACTTC. Protein sequence: CASSQERWGGYEQYF.

This clonotype was picked up many times. The chain couples TRBV11-2 to TRBJ2-1, with 11 bases matching TRBD1. V trimming: 3 bases; J trimming: 7 bases; junction bases outside the gene matches: 8. CDR1 is SGHAT, CDR2 FQNNGV, per germline. There are 16 residues in the CDR3. DNA of the CDR3: TGTGCCAGCAGCTTGGAGGCCGGGACAGGGGGGAATGAGCAGTTCTTC. It encodes CASSLEAGTGGNEQFF.

This clonotype was counted many times. This chain links TRBV11-2 with TRBJ2-3, with a possible D match to TRBD2 (6 bases). From germline, CDR1 is SGHAT and CDR2 FQNNGV. The CDR3 loop spans 16 amino acids. Trimming removed 0 bases at V and 0 bases at J, with 10 bases between. The CDR3 loop is CASSLDSGSSTDTQYF. The CDR3 DNA reads TGTGCCAGCAGCTTAGATAGCGGATCTAGCACAGATACGCAGTATTTT.

This clonotype has a count of ten or more. The V and J genes are TRBV6-5 and TRBJ1-2; 9 bases line up with TRBD1. The CDR3 consists of 13 residues. After removal of 6 bases from V and 4 bases from J, the junction contained 3 bases not matched to a gene. Germline loops: CDR1 MNHEY, CDR2 SVGAGI. DNA for the CDR3: TGTGCCAGCAGCCAGGACAGGGGCTATGGCTACACCTTC. It encodes CASSQDRGYGYTF.

This clonotype was seen at least ten times. The chain has TRBV5-4 and TRBJ2-6; D not certain. In germline, CDR1 is SGHNT, CDR2 YYREEE (reference sequence). Trimming stripped 3 bases from V and 0 bases from J, with 7 bases between. CDR3 length: 15 residues. CDR3 region: CASSWADSGANVLTF. The CDR3 nucleotides are TGTGCCAGCAGCTGGGCCGACTCTGGGGCCAACGTCCTGACTTTC.